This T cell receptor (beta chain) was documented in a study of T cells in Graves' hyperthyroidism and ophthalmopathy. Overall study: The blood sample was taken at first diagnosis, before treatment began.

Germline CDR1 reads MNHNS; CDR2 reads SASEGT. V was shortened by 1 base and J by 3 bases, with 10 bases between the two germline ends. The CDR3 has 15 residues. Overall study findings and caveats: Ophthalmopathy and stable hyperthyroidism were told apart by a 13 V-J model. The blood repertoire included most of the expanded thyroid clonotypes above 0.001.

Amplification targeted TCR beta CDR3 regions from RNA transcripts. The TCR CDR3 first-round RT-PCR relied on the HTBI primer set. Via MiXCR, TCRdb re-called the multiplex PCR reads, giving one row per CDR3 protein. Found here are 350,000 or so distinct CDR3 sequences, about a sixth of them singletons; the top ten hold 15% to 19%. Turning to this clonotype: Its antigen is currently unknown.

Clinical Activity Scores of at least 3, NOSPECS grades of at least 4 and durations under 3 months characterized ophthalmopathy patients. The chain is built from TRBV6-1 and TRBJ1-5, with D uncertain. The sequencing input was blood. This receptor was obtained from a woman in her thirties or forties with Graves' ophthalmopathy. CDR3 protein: CASSEGTMVNQPQHF. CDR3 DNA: TGTGCCAGCAGTGAAGGGACGATGGTCAATCAGCCCCAGCATTTT.